This paragraph covers one TCR beta chain sequence. This record belongs to a study of shared clonotypes between healthy human individuals. Study summary: Three plates were used per donor for CD4 naive, three for CD4 memory, two for CD8 naive and one for CD8 memory.

TCRdb's copy holds only in-frame clones and misses some; the assay was immunoSEQ multiplex PCR. The data contain about 1 million clones, 75% of them singletons. This TCR was recovered from a man aged 18 to 29 in good health. Sequencing used memory CD4+ T cells sorted from blood. Subset in this sample: CD45RA-negative fraction.

CDR3 residues: CASSLVGTGRNEKLFF. CDR3 nucleotides: TGCGCCAGCAGCTTGGTCGGGACAGGGAGAAATGAAAAACTGTTTTTT. V is TRBV5-1 and J is TRBJ1-4; 9 nucleotides align to TRBD1. Losses at the gene ends were 0 bases for V and 5 bases for J; bases not matched to a gene: 5. The CDR3 totals 16 residues. The germline CDR1 and CDR2 sequences are SGHRS and YFSETQ. The variable domain in full, completed from reference TRBV5-1 and TRBJ1-4, reads KAGVTQTPRYLIKTRGQQVTLSCSPISGHRSVSWYQQTPGQGLQFLFEYFSETQRNKGNFPGRFSGRQFSNSRSEMNVSTLELGDSALYLCASSLVGTGRNEKLFFGSGTQLSVL.